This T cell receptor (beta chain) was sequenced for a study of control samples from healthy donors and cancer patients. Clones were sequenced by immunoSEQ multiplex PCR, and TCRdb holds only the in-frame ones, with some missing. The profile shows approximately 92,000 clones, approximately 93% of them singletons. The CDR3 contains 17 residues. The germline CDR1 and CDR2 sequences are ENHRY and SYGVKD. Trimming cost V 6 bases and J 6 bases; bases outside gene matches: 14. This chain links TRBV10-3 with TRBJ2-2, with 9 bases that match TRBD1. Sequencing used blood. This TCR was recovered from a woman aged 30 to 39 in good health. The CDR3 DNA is TGTGCCATCAGGGACCCTCCGGGACAGGGTCGTGCCGGGGAGCTGTTTTTT. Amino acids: CAIRDPPGQGRAGELFF.